The rows below give T cell receptor beta chains drawn from one sample of a study of blood T cell repertoires in COVID-19. Profiling relied on immunoSEQ multiplex PCR, and the TCRdb table lists in-frame clones only, not all of them. The sample lists 150,000 to 200,000 clones, 88% seen once, with 20% to 30% in the top ten. The sample was peripheral blood. The receptors derive from a man aged 55-75 years with acute or convalescent COVID-19. Each CDR3 is given with its conserved first and last residue. D genes are given only for firm matches. Part of the rows lack a size; the others show once, few, many or a class for expanded clones.

D gene,V gene,J gene,clone size,CDR3 DNA,CDR3 protein
TRBD2,TRBV11-2,TRBJ2-1,.,TGTGCCAGCAGCTTAGCTAGCGGTAATGAGCAGTTCTTC,CASSLASGNEQFF
TRBD1,TRBV3-1/TRBV3-2,TRBJ2-5,.,TGTGCCAGCAGCATTACAGGGGGCGAGGAGACCCAGTACTTC,CASSITGGEETQYF
.,TRBV25-1,TRBJ2-7,.,TGTGCCAGCAGTGTAGAAGCGCTGCGGAGCGAGCAGTACTTC,CASSVEALRSEQYF
.,TRBV3-1/TRBV3-2,TRBJ2-3,.,TGTGCCAGCAGCGTTATGACTTCCACAGATACGCAGTATTTT,CASSVMTSTDTQYF
.,TRBV3-1/TRBV3-2,TRBJ1-3,.,TGTGCCAGCAGCCAAGGATTGCTATCCGGCTCTGGAAACACCATATATTTT,CASSQGLLSGSGNTIYF
.,TRBV5-1,TRBJ1-2,.,TGCGCCAGCAGCCCCGGAGGCAATAACTATGGCTACACCTTC,CASSPGGNNYGYTF
TRBD1,TRBV5-1,TRBJ1-2,.,TGCGCCAGCAGCTTGGTTCAGGGGGCGCGTGGCTACACCTTC,CASSLVQGARGYTF
.,TRBV24-1,TRBJ1-1,.,TGTGCCACCAGTGATTGGAGTGGCACTGAAGCTTTCTTT,CATSDWSGTEAFF
.,TRBV30,TRBJ1-2,.,TGTGCCTGGAGTTCTGGACAGTCAGGCTACACCTTC,CAWSSGQSGYTF
.,TRBV21-1,TRBJ1-2,.,TGTGCCAGCAGCAACTTTTGGCGGGGGGGCTACACCTTC,CASSNFWRGGYTF
TRBD1,TRBV5-6,TRBJ2-7,few,TGTGCCAGCAGGCCTGGACAGGGGAACTACGAGCAGTACTTC,CASRPGQGNYEQYF
.,TRBV6-5,TRBJ1-5,.,TGTGCCAGCTTACAGGGCACTCAGCCCCAGCATTTT,CASLQGTQPQHF
.,TRBV24-1,TRBJ1-5,.,TGTGCCACCAGTGATCAGGGGTACCAGCCCCAGCATTTT,CATSDQGYQPQHF
.,TRBV6-5,TRBJ1-1,once,TGTGCCAGCAGTTTCCTGGGGGGAACTGAAGCTTTCTTT,CASSFLGGTEAFF
TRBD1,TRBV29-1,TRBJ1-6,.,TGCAGCGTTGGGGGACAGGATAATTCACCCCTCCACTTT,CSVGGQDNSPLHF
.,TRBV2,TRBJ1-1,.,TGTGCCAGCAGTGATGGGGGCCGTCGGACTGAAGCTTTCTTT,CASSDGGRRTEAFF
.,TRBV12-5,TRBJ2-1,.,TGTGCTAGTCACTCCCTCGCCGGTGAGCAGTTCTTC,CASHSLAGEQFF
.,TRBV7-8,TRBJ1-6,.,TGTGCCAGCAGCAAAAAGGGGTCCTCAAATTTTAATTCACCCCTCCACTTT,CASSKKGSSNFNSPLHF
.,TRBV14,TRBJ1-1,.,TGTGCCAGCAGCCAGGCCGCGGGTGGGACTGAAGCTTTCTTT,CASSQAAGGTEAFF
.,TRBV19,TRBJ1-1,.,TGTGCCAGTAGTATAACCCAAGTCGGCACTGAAGCTTTCTTT,CASSITQVGTEAFF
.,TRBV5-5,TRBJ1-2,few,TGTGCCAGCAGCCAACAGGGCCTCTATGGCTACACCTTC,CASSQQGLYGYTF
.,TRBV6-1,TRBJ1-6,.,TGTGCCAGCAGTGTGGTAGCCGACAGGCCGGCTATTGGGAATTCACCCCTCCACTTT,CASSVVADRPAIGNSPLHF
.,TRBV5-1,TRBJ1-2,.,TGCGCCAGCAGCTTGGATCAAGGAGGACTTAACTATGGCTACACCTTC,CASSLDQGGLNYGYTF
TRBD2,TRBV10-3,TRBJ2-7,once,TGTGCCATCAGTGAGAGTAGCGGGACCACCTACGAGCAGTACTTC,CAISESSGTTYEQYF
.,TRBV19,TRBJ2-4,.,TGTGCCAGCCTATCCGGAGCCAGGGCCCGAAAACTAGCCAAAAACATTCAGTACTTC,CASLSGARARKLAKNIQYF
.,TRBV6-1,TRBJ1-5,few,TGTGCCAGCAGTGAAGCGGGTCAGGCCTATCAGCCCCAGCATTTT,CASSEAGQAYQPQHF
.,TRBV14,TRBJ1-2,.,TGTGCCAGCAGCCTATTAGAGGGACATCTATATGGCTACACCTTC,CASSLLEGHLYGYTF
.,TRBV5-1,TRBJ1-1,.,TGCGCCAGCAGCTTGGGGGGCCTAGAGAACACTGAAGCTTTCTTT,CASSLGGLENTEAFF
TRBD1,TRBV6-1,TRBJ2-1,.,TGTGCCAGCAGTGAGCTCCCCCCGGGACAGGGGGCGAATGAGCAGTTCTTC,CASSELPPGQGANEQFF
.,TRBV12-3/TRBV12-4,TRBJ2-4,once,TGTGCCAGCAGTTTTTTGAGCTCAGGCCTTCAGTACTTC,CASSFLSSGLQYF
TRBD1,TRBV6-2/TRBV6-3,TRBJ1-1,.,TGTGCCAGCAGTTACGCCGCGGGCCGCAGGGGGTCTAACACTGAAGCTTTCTTT,CASSYAAGRRGSNTEAFF
.,TRBV6-2/TRBV6-3,TRBJ1-2,.,TGTGCCAGCAGATACTCGGAAGCGTATGGCTACACCTTC,CASRYSEAYGYTF
.,TRBV27,TRBJ1-6,once,TGTGCCAGCAGCCCCGCTTCGGGAGGCCCCCTCCACTTT,CASSPASGGPLHF
TRBD1,TRBV27,TRBJ1-2,.,TGTGCCAGCAGTCCCCAGGGACAGGGCTATGGCTACACCTTC,CASSPQGQGYGYTF
TRBD1,TRBV15,TRBJ2-7,.,TGTGCCACCAGCAGAGATCACACAGGGGGCTACGAGCAGTACTTC,CATSRDHTGGYEQYF
.,TRBV7-9,TRBJ2-7,many,TGTGCCAGCAGCTTAGTGGGCCGAACCTACGAGCAGTACTTC,CASSLVGRTYEQYF
.,TRBV12-3/TRBV12-4,TRBJ1-2,.,TGTGCCAGCACCCTTTGGGGGGAAAATGGCTACACCTTC,CASTLWGENGYTF
.,TRBV5-1,TRBJ2-1,.,TGCGCCAGCAGGGCTGAAATCAGCTCCTACAATGAGCAGTTCTTC,CASRAEISSYNEQFF